These 22 T cell receptor beta chains originate from one sample sequenced in a study of shared clonotypes between healthy human individuals. The protocol was immunoSEQ multiplex PCR, while the TCRdb copy is restricted to in-frame clones and leaves out a portion. The sample has 2,500,000 or so clones, around 90% seen once; the top ten hold roughly 0.15%. The sample consisted of naive CD4+ T cells sorted from blood. Subset indicated: CD45RA+ positively selected. The receptors originated from a man aged 18-30 years in good health.

On this clone itself: This specimen includes other DNA sequences encoding the same CDR3. This chain links TRBV7-9 with TRBJ1-3; D not resolved. The V gene lost 1 base and the J gene lost 4 bases, with 11 bases spanning the gap. The CDR3 totals 15 residues. The germline V gene encodes CDR1 SEHNR and CDR2 FQNEAQ (reference sequence). CDR3 protein: CASSLGPPSGNTIYF. The CDR3 DNA follows: TGTGCCAGCAGCTTAGGTCCCCCTTCCGGAAACACCATATATTTT.

V gene TRBV11-1 combines with J gene TRBJ2-2; 9 bases are a match to TRBD1. The germline CDR1 and CDR2 sequences are SGHAT and FQDESV (reference sequence). The CDR3 has 15 residues. V lost 5 bases, J lost 4 bases, and 5 bases stayed unmatched. The DNA of the CDR3 is TGTGCCAGCAGCGACCGGGACAGGGCCACCGGGGAGCTGTTTTTT. This codes for CASSDRDRATGELFF.

CDR3: CASSHIGGETQYF. The CDR3 nucleotides are TGTGCCAGCAGCCACATTGGGGGGGAGACCCAGTACTTC. The gene calls are TRBV5-6 and TRBJ2-5, with a weak D call TRBD2 (6 bases). Trimming removed 4 bases at V and 5 bases at J, with 12 bases between. Germline-derived CDR1 and CDR2 are SGHDT and YYEEEE. The CDR3 totals 13 residues.

The chain joins TRBV5-6 to TRBJ1-1; 12 nucleotides line up with TRBD1. There are 16 residues in the CDR3. The trim removed 4 bases at V and 7 bases at J, leaving 11 bases unmatched. In germline, CDR1 is SGHDT, CDR2 YYEEEE. The CDR3, as DNA: TGTGCCAGCAGCCTAGGGACAGGGGGCGGGGTAAGTGAAGCTTTCTTT. Amino acid sequence: CASSLGTGGGVSEAFF. The full variable domain, in which reference TRBV5-6 and TRBJ1-1 provide the parts outside the CDR3, is DAGVTQSPTHLIKTRGQQVTLRCSPKSGHDTVSWYQQALGQGPQFIFQYYEEEERQRGNFPDRFSGHQFPNYSSELNVNALLLGDSALYLCASSLGTGGGVSEAFFGQGTRLTVV.

The chain uses TRBV10-3 and TRBJ1-5; a weak D match, TRBD1 (6 bases). CDR3 length equals 14 residues. The germline CDR1 and CDR2 sequences are ENHRY and SYGVKD. V was cut by 3 bases and J by 5 bases, with 11 bases left in between. CDR3 region: CAISEQGFDQPQHF. In DNA form, the CDR3 reads TGTGCCATCAGTGAACAGGGCTTTGATCAGCCCCAGCATTTT.

There are a few counts of this clone. The identical CDR3 is also encoded by other nucleotide sequences in the sample. The chain uses TRBV28 and TRBJ1-1; weak D call: TRBD1 (5 bases). In germline, CDR1 is MDHEN, CDR2 SYDVKM. V gave up 5 bases and J gave up 4 bases, with 11 bases separating them. CDR3 length: 13 residues. For the CDR3, the DNA is TGTGCCAGCAGTCTTGGCGGGGGCACTGAAGCTTTCTTT. It yields the protein CASSLGGGTEAFF.

This chain uses TRBV9 with TRBJ2-1, with 7 bases that match TRBD2. The CDR3 spans 12 residues. V shed 3 bases and J 15 bases; nucleotides not matched to a gene: 9. In germline, CDR1 is SGDLS, CDR2 YYNGEE. In DNA form, the CDR3 reads TGTGCCAGCAGCGGGGGAGGGGCCGAACGGTTCTTC. This sequence encodes CASSGGGAERFF.

The V call is TRBV20-1, the J call TRBJ2-5; D remains unclear. V was pared by 6 bases and J by 2 bases, with 7 bases between. Germline values: CDR1 DFQATT, CDR2 SNEGSKA (reference sequence). CDR3 length: 11 residues. For the CDR3, the DNA is TGCAGTGCGGCGTCACAAGAGACCCAGTACTTC. It encodes CSAASQETQYF.

Note on this clone: Other DNA variants within this sample encode the same CDR3. The chain links TRBV30 to TRBJ2-5, with TRBD1 as a possible D gene (6 bases). Germline CDR1 is GTSNPN and CDR2 is SVGIG (reference sequence). The CDR3 covers 14 residues. The V end lost 0 bases, the J end lost 4 bases, and 12 bases lay between the germline ends. This CDR3 is CAWSVGGGGETQYF. The DNA for the CDR3 is TGTGCCTGGAGTGTAGGGGGTGGGGGAGAGACCCAGTACTTC.

V gene TRBV29-1 combines with J gene TRBJ2-7; a possible D gene is TRBD1 (6 bases). The V end lost 5 bases, the J end lost 3 bases, and 17 bases lay between the germline ends. Germline CDR1 is SQVTM and CDR2 is ANQGSEA. This CDR3 spans 14 amino acids. CDR3: CSVQGKNSNYEQYF. In nucleotides, the CDR3 is TGCAGCGTTCAGGGGAAAAATTCAAACTACGAGCAGTACTTC.

V is TRBV28 and J is TRBJ2-5; D is perhaps TRBD2 (6 bases). This CDR3 has 13 amino acids. V was cut by 4 bases and J by 1 base, with 7 bases left in between. Germline lookup yields CDR1 MDHEN and CDR2 SYDVKM. The CDR3 nucleotides read TGTGCCAGCAGTTGGGGACTCCAAGAGACCCAGTACTTC. Residues: CASSWGLQETQYF.

The chain links TRBV7-2 to TRBJ2-1; D not resolved. The ends were cut back, 5 bases at V and 4 bases at J, with 9 bases in the middle. CDR1 SGHTA and CDR2 FQGNSA come from the germline V gene. The CDR3 is 13 amino acids. The CDR3 spells CASSPPWYNEQFF. DNA for the CDR3: TGTGCCAGCAGCCCCCCCTGGTACAATGAGCAGTTCTTC.

The rearrangement joins TRBV11-2 to TRBJ2-3; 15 positions agree with TRBD2. Losses at the gene ends were 4 bases for V and 2 bases for J; bases not matched to a gene: 7. The CDR3 is made up of 18 amino acids. Germline CDR1 is SGHAT and CDR2 is FQNNGV. DNA of the CDR3: TGTGCCAGCAGCTCTGGGACTAGCGGGAGGTGGGTCACAGATACGCAGTATTTT. This codes for CASSSGTSGRWVTDTQYF.

V gene TRBV27 combines with J gene TRBJ2-7; 8 nucleotides line up with TRBD1. The germline V gene encodes CDR1 MNHEY and CDR2 SMNVEV (reference sequence). The CDR3 runs 13 residues. J gave up 3 bases and V 6 bases, and 4 bases lay outside the gene matches. CDR3 in amino acids: CASSPGQVYEQYF. DNA of the CDR3: TGTGCCAGCAGCCCGGGACAGGTCTACGAGCAGTACTTC.

The V and J genes are TRBV5-6 and TRBJ1-1; 9 nucleotides align to TRBD1. CDR1 is SGHDT, CDR2 YYEEEE, per germline. V dropped 1 base and J dropped 1; count of bases not matched to a gene: 2. The CDR3 runs to 15 residues. The CDR3 here is CASSLSTGGNTEAFF. As DNA, the CDR3 is TGTGCCAGCAGCTTGTCGACAGGGGGGAACACTGAAGCTTTCTTT.

Of note for this clone: Germline is not matched at one junction end, which may reflect a read error. The genes are TRBV2 and TRBJ2-7; D is uncertain. This CDR3 is built from 12 residues. CDR1 and CDR2 (germline): SNHLY, FYNNEI. CDR3 coding DNA: TGTGCCAGCAACCCGCCCCCCTACGGGCAGTACTTC. Its translation is CASNPPPYGQYF.

The gene calls are TRBV18 and TRBJ2-1; D possibly corresponds to TRBD2 (6 bases). CDR3 length equals 16 residues. Germline CDR1 reads KGHSH; CDR2 reads LQKENI. The V and J ends lost 4 bases and 7 bases respectively, with 20 bases between them. The CDR3 here is CASSLFGAGSTNEQFF. For the CDR3, the DNA is TGTGCCAGCTCACTGTTCGGGGCGGGAAGTACAAATGAGCAGTTCTTC.

The chain links TRBV7-2 to TRBJ1-1; D is perhaps TRBD1 (6 bases). The CDR3 length is 16 residues. Germline loops: CDR1 SGHTA, CDR2 FQGNSA. V was shortened by 0 bases and J by 4 bases, with 15 bases between the two germline ends. CDR3 loop: CASSLARGGGGTEAFF. The CDR3 DNA reads TGTGCCAGCAGCTTAGCGCGAGGAGGGGGGGGCACTGAAGCTTTCTTT.

The V gene is TRBV25-1, the J gene TRBJ2-2; D remains unclear. Germline CDR1 MGHDK, CDR2 SYGVNS. Trimming shortened V by 2 bases and J by 2 bases, and 12 bases separated the two germline ends. This CDR3 comprises 16 residues. The CDR3: CASSELQVRNTGELFF. CDR3 bases: TGTGCCAGCAGTGAACTTCAAGTAAGAAACACCGGGGAGCTGTTTTTT.

This chain uses TRBV7-2 with TRBJ2-7, with no clear D. Trimming took 3 bases from V and 6 from J, leaving 9 bases between them. Per the germline V gene, CDR1 is SGHTA and CDR2 is FQGNSA. CDR3 length: 12 residues. Here the CDR3 reads CASSFIRTEQYF. CDR3 coding DNA: TGTGCCAGCAGCTTCATCCGAACCGAGCAGTACTTC.

The V and J genes are TRBV12-5 and TRBJ2-3, with D tentatively TRBD2 (5 bases). The length of the CDR3 is 14 residues. Germline V gene sequence: CDR1 LGHNT, CDR2 FRNRAP. With 1 base removed from V and 2 bases from J, the gap between germline ends came to 7 bases. CDR3 region: CASGLGETTDTQYF. DNA of the CDR3: TGTGCTAGTGGTTTGGGGGAGACCACAGATACGCAGTATTTT.

The rearrangement joins TRBV7-2 to TRBJ1-3; D call uncertain. There are 15 residues in the CDR3. CDR1 is SGHTA, CDR2 FQGNSA, per germline. V gave up 5 bases and J gave up 0 bases, with 11 bases separating them. In DNA form, the CDR3 reads TGTGCCAGCAGCCCCACCGGGTTCTCTGGAAACACCATATATTTT. This sequence encodes CASSPTGFSGNTIYF.